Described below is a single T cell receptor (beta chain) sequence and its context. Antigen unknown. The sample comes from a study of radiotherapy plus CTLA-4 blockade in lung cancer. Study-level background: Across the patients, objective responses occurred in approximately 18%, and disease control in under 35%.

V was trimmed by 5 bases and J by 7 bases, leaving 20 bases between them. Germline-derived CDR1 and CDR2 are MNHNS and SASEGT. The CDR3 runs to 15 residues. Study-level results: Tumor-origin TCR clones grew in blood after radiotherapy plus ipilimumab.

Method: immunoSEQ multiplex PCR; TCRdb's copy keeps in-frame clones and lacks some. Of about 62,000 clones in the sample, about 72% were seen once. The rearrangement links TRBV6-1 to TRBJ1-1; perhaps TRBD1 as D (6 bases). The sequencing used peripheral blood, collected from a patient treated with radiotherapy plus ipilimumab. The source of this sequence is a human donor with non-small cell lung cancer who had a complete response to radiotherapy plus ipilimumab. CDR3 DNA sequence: TGTGCCAGCAGTTTCATTCCAGGGGAGCTAAGTGAAGCTTTCTTT. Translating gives CASSFIPGELSEAFF.